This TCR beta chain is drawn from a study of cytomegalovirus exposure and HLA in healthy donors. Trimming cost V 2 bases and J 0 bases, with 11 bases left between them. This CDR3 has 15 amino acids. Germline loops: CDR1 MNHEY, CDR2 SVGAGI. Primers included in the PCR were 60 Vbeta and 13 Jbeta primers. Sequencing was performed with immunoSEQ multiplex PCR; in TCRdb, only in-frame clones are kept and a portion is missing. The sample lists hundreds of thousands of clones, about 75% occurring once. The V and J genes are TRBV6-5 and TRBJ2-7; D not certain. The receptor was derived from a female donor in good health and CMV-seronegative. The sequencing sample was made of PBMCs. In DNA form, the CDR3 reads TGTGCCAGCAGTTACCGAGACACAAGCTCCTACGAGCAGTACTTC. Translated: CASSYRDTSSYEQYF.